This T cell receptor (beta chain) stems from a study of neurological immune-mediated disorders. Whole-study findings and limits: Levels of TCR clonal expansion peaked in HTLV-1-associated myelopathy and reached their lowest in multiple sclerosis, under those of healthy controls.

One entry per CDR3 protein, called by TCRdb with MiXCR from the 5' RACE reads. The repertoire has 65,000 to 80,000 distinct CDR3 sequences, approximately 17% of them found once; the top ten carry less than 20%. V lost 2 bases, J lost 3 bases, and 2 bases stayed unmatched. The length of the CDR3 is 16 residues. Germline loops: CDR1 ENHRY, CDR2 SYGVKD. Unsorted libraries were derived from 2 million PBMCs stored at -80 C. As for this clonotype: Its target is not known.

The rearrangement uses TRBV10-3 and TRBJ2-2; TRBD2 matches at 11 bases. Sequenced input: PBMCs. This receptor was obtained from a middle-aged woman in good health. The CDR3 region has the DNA TGTGCCATCAGTGAGGTAGCGGGGGGGCACACCGGGGAGCTGTTTTTT. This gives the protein CAISEVAGGHTGELFF.